The clone carrying this TCR beta chain was recorded at least ten times. TCRdb re-called the PCR reads with MiXCR, one entry per CDR3 protein. Of about 640,000 distinct CDR3 sequences listed, 15% to 20% were seen once; the top ten hold roughly 0.9%. Germline V CDR1 and CDR2: MGHRA, YSYEKL. The CDR3 runs 15 residues. With V trimmed by 1 base and J by 5 bases, 5 bases remained unmatched. This record belongs to a study of molecular identifiers for immune sequencing clone quantification. The sequenced material came from naive CD8+ T cells from blood, with Jurkat cell RNA spiked in. Subset: FACS-sorted CD8+CD4-CCR7+CD45RA+ naive T cells. V gene TRBV4-1 combines with J gene TRBJ2-5; 9 bases align to TRBD1. The receptor comes from a human donor in good health. Some libraries in this study had Jurkat cell RNA spiked in. For the CDR3, the DNA is TGCGCCAGCAGCCAAGGGACAGGGGTGGACGAGACCCAGTACTTC. This gives the protein CASSQGTGVDETQYF.